A selection of T cell receptor beta chains follows, all from one sample in a study of blood T cell repertoires in COVID-19. The method was immunoSEQ multiplex PCR; TCRdb's version includes in-frame clones alone and lacks a portion of them. The sample has under 70,000 clones, about 91% seen once. The specimen was peripheral blood. The receptors originated from a woman in her 70s with acute or convalescent COVID-19. The CDR3 runs from the conserved cysteine through the conserved F or W. The D gene is left open where the match is weak. Clone size is not always given. Where it is, it says once, few, many or a class for expanded clones.

CASTRGYEQYF | TGTGCCAGCACCAGAGGTTACGAGCAGTACTTC | TRBJ2-7 | TRBV28 | - | -
CASSSRQGSNQPQHF | TGTGCCAGTAGCTCCAGACAGGGCAGCAATCAGCCCCAGCATTTT | TRBJ1-5 | TRBV19 | TRBD1 | -
CASSLTGDSGNTIYF | TGCGCCAGCAGCTTAACAGGCGACTCTGGAAACACCATATATTTT | TRBJ1-3 | TRBV5-1 | - | few
CASSVREGNSPLHF | TGTGCCAGCAGCGTTCGGGAGGGGAATTCACCCCTCCACTTT | TRBJ1-6 | TRBV3-1/TRBV3-2 | - | -
CASSMNGVSEKGYTF | TGTGCCAGTAGTATGAATGGGGTTAGCGAAAAGGGCTACACCTTC | TRBJ1-2 | TRBV19 | - | -
CASSLRLASLQETQYF | TGTGCCAGCAGCTTAAGACTAGCCAGCTTACAAGAGACCCAGTACTTC | TRBJ2-5 | TRBV5-4 | TRBD2 | -
CASSFPGRGGTEAFF | TGTGCCAGCAGCTTCCCCGGCAGGGGTGGCACTGAAGCTTTCTTT | TRBJ1-1 | TRBV28 | - | -
CATSDRGVGSPLHF | TGTGCCACCAGTGATCGGGGGGTCGGTTCACCCCTCCACTTT | TRBJ1-6 | TRBV24-1 | - | -
CASSSLEQGHPEQFF | TGCGCCAGCAGCTCATTGGAACAGGGCCACCCTGAGCAGTTCTTC | TRBJ2-1 | TRBV4-1 | - | -
CASRNRGGSNQPQHF | TGTGCCAGCAGGAACAGGGGCGGGAGCAATCAGCCCCAGCATTTT | TRBJ1-5 | TRBV6-5 | TRBD1 | -
CASSEEGALGLQPQHF | TGTGCCAGCAGTGAAGAGGGGGCGCTTGGTCTTCAGCCCCAGCATTTT | TRBJ1-5 | TRBV6-1 | TRBD1 | -
CASSRQGEDTQYF | TGTGCCAGCAGCAGACAGGGGGAAGATACGCAGTATTTT | TRBJ2-3 | TRBV11-1 | TRBD1 | -
CASSTWGLSNNEQFF | TGCGCCAGCAGTACCTGGGGGCTGAGTAACAATGAGCAGTTCTTC | TRBJ2-1 | TRBV10-2 | - | -
CATTGTENSPLHF | TGTGCCACCACCGGGACAGAGAATTCACCCCTCCACTTT | TRBJ1-6 | TRBV6-6 | TRBD1 | -
CASMTGGLGGYGYTF | TGTGCCAGCATGACGGGAGGGCTCGGTGGCTATGGCTACACCTTC | TRBJ1-2 | TRBV6-5 | - | -
CASSSGTGKREQYF | TGCGCCAGCAGCTCCGGGACAGGGAAACGCGAGCAGTACTTC | TRBJ2-7 | TRBV5-1 | TRBD1 | -
CAQVYPGGGNTEAFF | TGTGCCCAGGTCTATCCCGGAGGTGGGAACACTGAAGCTTTCTTT | TRBJ1-1 | TRBV30 | - | -
CASSVGGQGVSEQYF | TGTGCCAGCAGTGTAGGGGGACAGGGGGTTAGCGAGCAGTACTTC | TRBJ2-7 | TRBV28 | TRBD1 | -
CASSLGTSAKYNEQFF | TGTGCCAGCAGCTTAGGGACTAGCGCTAAATACAATGAGCAGTTCTTC | TRBJ2-1 | TRBV11-3 | TRBD2 | -
CASSPSGASNTGELFF | TGTGCCAGCAGCCCCAGCGGGGCCTCTAACACCGGGGAGCTGTTTTTT | TRBJ2-2 | TRBV11-3 | TRBD2 | -
CASSSLDRGLAPLHF | TGTGCCAGCAGTTCCCTTGACAGGGGCTTAGCACCCCTCCACTTT | TRBJ1-6 | TRBV6-5 | TRBD1 | -
CASGRDTEAFF | TGTGCCAGCGGCCGGGACACTGAAGCTTTCTTT | TRBJ1-1 | TRBV9 | - | -
CASRGGEASPLHF | TGTGCCAGCAGGGGGGGGGAAGCTTCACCCCTCCACTTT | TRBJ1-6 | TRBV2 | - | -
CSVGDRAYEQYF | TGCAGCGTTGGGGACAGGGCCTACGAGCAGTACTTC | TRBJ2-7 | TRBV29-1 | TRBD1 | once
CASSATIDGYTF | TGCGCCAGCAGCGCGACAATAGATGGCTACACCTTC | TRBJ1-2 | TRBV5-1 | - | few
CASSQAETQYF | TGTGCCAGCAGTCAGGCCGAGACCCAGTACTTC | TRBJ2-5 | TRBV6-2/TRBV6-3 | - | -
CASSGTADGYTF | TGTGCCAGCAGCGGGACAGCTGATGGCTACACCTTC | TRBJ1-2 | TRBV6-5 | TRBD1 | -
CASSWTEINEKLFF | TGTGCCAGCAGTTGGACAGAGATTAATGAAAAACTGTTTTTT | TRBJ1-4 | TRBV28 | - | -
CASSKPRAEMAGVGNEQFF | TGTGCCAGCAGCAAACCGAGAGCGGAGATGGCGGGAGTTGGTAATGAGCAGTTCTTC | TRBJ2-1 | TRBV21-1 | - | -
CASSPQTGINEQYF | TGTGCCAGCTCACCACAGACAGGGATCAACGAGCAGTACTTC | TRBJ2-7 | TRBV18 | TRBD1 | once
CASTPQGRSNYGYTF | TGTGCCAGCACTCCACAGGGACGATCTAACTATGGCTACACCTTC | TRBJ1-2 | TRBV28 | - | -
CSVEGLAGRYNEQFF | TGCAGCGTTGAGGGACTAGCGGGGAGATACAATGAGCAGTTCTTC | TRBJ2-1 | TRBV29-1 | TRBD2 | -
CASSFAREETQYF | TGTGCCAGCAGTTTCGCCCGAGAAGAGACCCAGTACTTC | TRBJ2-5 | TRBV28 | - | -
CSVDSTDYGYGYTF | TGCAGCGTTGATTCAACGGACTATGGCTATGGCTACACCTTC | TRBJ1-2 | TRBV29-1 | - | few
CASSQSREDYYEQYF | TGCGCCAGCAGCCAAAGTCGGGAGGACTACTACGAGCAGTACTTC | TRBJ2-7 | TRBV4-1 | TRBD2 | -
CSARGTYEQYF | TGCAGTGCTAGAGGTACCTACGAGCAGTACTTC | TRBJ2-7 | TRBV20-1 | - | -
CASSLIRANYGYTF | TGTGCCAGCAGCTTGATTAGAGCTAACTATGGCTACACCTTC | TRBJ1-2 | TRBV5-4 | - | -
CASSLDRLGQETQYF | TGTGCCAGTAGTCTCGACAGGCTGGGGCAAGAGACCCAGTACTTC | TRBJ2-5 | TRBV19 | - | -
CASRSRGSYETQYF | TGTGCCAGCAGGAGCAGGGGGTCGTACGAGACCCAGTACTTC | TRBJ2-5 | TRBV6-5 | TRBD1 | -
CASSSGPEGSTMNTEAFF | TGTGCCAGCAGCTCCGGACCTGAGGGTTCTACCATGAACACTGAAGCTTTCTTT | TRBJ1-1 | TRBV7-8 | - | -
CASSGGGRGAQPQHF | TGTGCCAGCAGTGGGGGGGGCCGGGGCGCACAGCCCCAGCATTTT | TRBJ1-5 | TRBV2 | - | -
CASSRGTGVSGNTIYF | TGCGCCAGCAGCCGGGGAACAGGGGTATCTGGAAACACCATATATTTT | TRBJ1-3 | TRBV4-3 | TRBD1 | -
CASSQANGQGAIYF | TGTGCCAGCAGCCAAGCAAACGGACAGGGCGCCATATATTTT | TRBJ1-3 | TRBV3-1/TRBV3-2 | TRBD1 | -
CASGDQGGNTEAFF | TGCGCCAGCGGAGACCAGGGTGGGAACACTGAAGCTTTCTTT | TRBJ1-1 | TRBV5-1 | - | -
CASSLLQGGSNQPQHF | TGTGCCAGCAGTTTATTGCAGGGGGGAAGCAATCAGCCCCAGCATTTT | TRBJ1-5 | TRBV28 | TRBD1 | -
CATRGGEDQPQHF | TGTGCCACCAGGGGGGGGGAGGATCAGCCCCAGCATTTT | TRBJ1-5 | TRBV24-1 | - | -
CASSLRANRGQGYTF | TGTGCCAGCAGCTTAAGGGCTAACAGGGGGCAGGGCTACACCTTC | TRBJ1-2 | TRBV27 | TRBD1 | -
CAISGLQGGGYTF | TGTGCCATCAGTGGATTACAGGGGGGAGGCTACACCTTC | TRBJ1-2 | TRBV10-3 | TRBD1 | few
CASSSYGRNQPQHF | TGTGCCAGCAGTTCGTACGGGAGAAATCAGCCCCAGCATTTT | TRBJ1-5 | TRBV6-5 | - | few
CASTNQPGSPYEQYF | TGCGCCAGCACCAACCAACCGGGATCCCCCTACGAGCAGTACTTC | TRBJ2-7 | TRBV5-1 | - | -
CASSGRLAGPEGDTQYF | TGTGCCAGTAGTGGGAGACTAGCGGGACCGGAGGGAGATACGCAGTATTTT | TRBJ2-3 | TRBV19 | TRBD2 | -
CSASGSGSGNTIYF | TGCAGTGCTAGTGGTTCCGGGTCCGGAAACACCATATATTTT | TRBJ1-3 | TRBV20-1 | - | -
CASSLEGDRPYNEQFF | TGTGCCAGCAGCTTGGAAGGCGACAGGCCCTACAATGAGCAGTTCTTC | TRBJ2-1 | TRBV5-4 | - | -
CASSTIAGGSTEAFF | TGTGCCAGCAGTACTATAGCAGGGGGGAGCACTGAAGCTTTCTTT | TRBJ1-1 | TRBV28 | TRBD1 | -